A single T cell receptor (beta chain) is shown here with its context. Produced via immunoSEQ multiplex PCR; TCRdb's table is partial and in-frame only. Of around 37,000 clones in the sample, approximately 90% were seen once. This sample is drawn from a study of T cell changes during pregnancy in multiple sclerosis. This CDR3 is 13 amino acids long. Trimming removed 4 bases at V and 4 bases at J, with 12 bases between. The germline gives CDR1 GTSNPN, CDR2 SVGIG (reference sequence). The chain joins TRBV30 to TRBJ2-3, with D possibly TRBD2 on 7 matching bases. This TCR came from a female donor with multiple sclerosis, enrolled in a pregnancy study. Source: CD8+ T cells from peripheral blood mononuclear cells, taken before pregnancy. CDR3 residues: CAWIGGAPDTQYF. The DNA for the CDR3 is TGTGCCTGGATAGGGGGGGCTCCAGATACGCAGTATTTT.